The 14 T cell receptor beta chains below all came from one sample that was sequenced in a study of B cell selection in AIRE deficiency. TCRdb keeps only in-frame clones here, not all; method: immunoSEQ multiplex PCR. The sample lists around 26,000 clones, roughly 90% occurring once. The regulatory T cell sort gate was CD4+CD25hiCD127low/negative. The source material was CD4+CD25+ Tregs sorted from PBMCs. The receptors come from a human donor in good health.

This chain links TRBV27 with TRBJ2-7; no clear D. In germline, CDR1 is MNHEY, CDR2 SMNVEV (reference sequence). With 2 bases removed from V and 7 bases from J, the gap between germline ends came to 6 bases. The CDR3 is 11 amino acids. DNA for the CDR3: TGTGCCAGCAGTTTAGCCTGGGAGCAGTACTTC. This sequence encodes CASSLAWEQYF.

The V gene is TRBV5-1, the J gene TRBJ1-6; no reliable D call. Germline loops: CDR1 SGHRS, CDR2 YFSETQ. This CDR3 is 15 amino acids long. V was shortened by 2 bases and J by 8 bases, with 14 bases between the two germline ends. The CDR3 loop is CASSLASGVDSPLHF. CDR3 coding DNA: TGCGCCAGCAGCTTAGCGTCGGGAGTAGATTCACCCCTCCACTTT.

This clone was counted once. The chain is built from TRBV6-1 and TRBJ2-7; D is unclear. The CDR3 has 11 residues. V gave up 8 bases and J gave up 4 bases, with 9 bases separating them. The germline gives CDR1 MNHNS, CDR2 SASEGT. CDR3 coding DNA: TGTGCCAGCGCCGAACTGTACGAGCAGTACTTC. Its translation: CASAELYEQYF.

The CDR3 DNA reads as TGCGCCAGCAGCTTCGGCAGGTTCTCCTACGAGCAGTACTTC. Its protein is CASSFGRFSYEQYF. The genes are TRBV5-1 and TRBJ2-7; D remains ambiguous. Germline values: CDR1 SGHRS, CDR2 YFSETQ. The CDR3 has 14 residues. Trimming removed 2 bases from V and 0 bases from J, with 9 bases in between.

V and J are TRBV19 and TRBJ2-2; D remains ambiguous. Trimming took 6 bases from V and 7 from J, leaving 12 bases between them. This CDR3 region has 13 residues. Germline CDR1 LNHDA, CDR2 SQIVND (reference sequence). The CDR3: CASSQESNGELFF. The CDR3 coding sequence is TGTGCCAGTAGCCAGGAGTCGAACGGGGAGCTGTTTTTT.

The gene calls are TRBV6-5 and TRBJ1-2; D not certain. The V and J ends lost 8 bases and 0 bases respectively, with 7 bases between them. The CDR3 sequence is 12 residues long. Germline-derived CDR1 and CDR2 are MNHEY and SVGAGI. CDR3 residues: CASRRANYGYTF. Written as DNA, the CDR3 is TGTGCCAGCCGGCGAGCTAACTATGGCTACACCTTC.

This rearrangement joins TRBV7-9 to TRBJ1-1; 7 bases fit TRBD1. The CDR3 is 14 amino acids. The ends lost 4 bases at V and 6 bases at J; junction bases unmatched: 8. Germline values: CDR1 SEHNR, CDR2 FQNEAQ (reference sequence). CDR3 sequence (DNA): TGTGCCAGCAGCTATCAGGGGGAAGGGGCTGAAGCTTTCTTT. This codes for CASSYQGEGAEAFF.

J is TRBJ1-5 and V is TRBV5-3, with 7 bases fitting TRBD1. TRBV5-3 is flagged as an ORF with uncertain function. CDR3 length: 15 residues. After removal of 4 bases from V and 5 bases from J, the junction contained 9 bases not matched to a gene. Here the CDR3 reads CARSPMTGTDQPQHF. CDR3 DNA: TGTGCCAGAAGCCCCATGACAGGGACCGATCAGCCCCAGCATTTT.

This chain connects TRBV10-3 to TRBJ2-1; the D is unclear. Trimming stripped 4 bases from V and 5 bases from J, with 3 bases between. This CDR3 spans 11 amino acids. Germline assignment: CDR1 ENHRY and CDR2 SYGVKD. The CDR3 sequence is CAISGNNEQFF. CDR3 DNA: TGTGCCATCAGTGGGAACAATGAGCAGTTCTTC.

The rearrangement joins TRBV9 to TRBJ2-7, with TRBD2 matching over 12 bases. The germline V gene has CDR1 SGDLS and CDR2 YYNGEE. This CDR3 region has 15 residues. After removal of 7 bases from V and 7 bases from J, the junction contained 12 bases not matched to a gene. The CDR3 reads CASHYLAGGRREQYF. The DNA of the CDR3 is TGTGCCAGCCATTACCTAGCGGGGGGGCGGCGGGAGCAGTACTTC.

The CDR3 DNA sequence: TGTGCCAGCAGCCCCTTGGGGGGCGGGTCAGATACGCAGTATTTT. This sequence encodes CASSPLGGGSDTQYF. V gene TRBV11-3 combines with J gene TRBJ2-3; either TRBD1 or TRBD2 may fit D (6 bases each). The V end lost 5 bases, the J end lost 4 bases, and 16 bases lay between the germline ends. Germline CDR1 is SGHNT and CDR2 is YENEEA. The CDR3 sequence is 15 residues long.

The CDR3 protein is CATGRTTGDYGYTF. CDR3 DNA sequence: TGTGCCACAGGTCGGACAACGGGTGACTATGGCTACACCTTC. The chain recombines TRBV27 with TRBJ1-2; a weak D match, TRBD1 (5 bases). Germline loops: CDR1 MNHEY, CDR2 SMNVEV (reference sequence). Between the trimmed V and J ends, which lost 10 bases and 3 bases, there was a span of 18 bases. This CDR3 region has 14 residues.

This chain links TRBV5-6 with TRBJ2-4; 9 nucleotides agree with TRBD2. The germline gives CDR1 SGHDT, CDR2 YYEEEE. The ends lost 4 bases at V and 8 bases at J; junction bases unmatched: 13. CDR3 size: 16 residues. This CDR3 is CASSRGLASSRDIQYF. CDR3 coding DNA: TGTGCCAGCAGCCGCGGACTAGCGAGCTCACGGGACATTCAGTACTTC.

V usage is TRBV5-4 and J usage is TRBJ2-3; TRBD2 might be the D (7 bases). V lost 6 bases, J lost 6 bases, and 20 bases lay in between. The germline V gene has CDR1 SGHNT and CDR2 YYREEE (reference sequence). The CDR3 sequence is 15 residues long. The CDR3 nucleotides are TGTGCCAGCACCCTAGGGGGGGGCTCCGGGGATACGCAGTATTTT. Protein sequence: CASTLGGGSGDTQYF.